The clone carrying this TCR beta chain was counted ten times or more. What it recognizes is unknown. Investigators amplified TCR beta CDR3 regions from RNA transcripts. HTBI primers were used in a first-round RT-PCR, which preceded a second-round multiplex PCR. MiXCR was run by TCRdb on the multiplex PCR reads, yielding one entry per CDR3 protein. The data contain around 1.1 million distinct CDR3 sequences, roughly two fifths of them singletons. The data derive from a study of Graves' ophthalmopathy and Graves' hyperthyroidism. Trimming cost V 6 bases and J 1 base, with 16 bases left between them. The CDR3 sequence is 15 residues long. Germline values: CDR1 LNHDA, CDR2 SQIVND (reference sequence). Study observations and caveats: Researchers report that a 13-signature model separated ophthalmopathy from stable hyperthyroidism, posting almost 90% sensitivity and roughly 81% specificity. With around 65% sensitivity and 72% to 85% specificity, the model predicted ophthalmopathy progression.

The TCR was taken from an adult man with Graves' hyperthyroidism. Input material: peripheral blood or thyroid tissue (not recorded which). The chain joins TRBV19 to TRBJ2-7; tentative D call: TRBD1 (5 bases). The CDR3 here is CASSERGRASYEQYF. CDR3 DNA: TGTGCCAGTAGCGAGCGCGGCAGGGCATCCTACGAGCAGTACTTC. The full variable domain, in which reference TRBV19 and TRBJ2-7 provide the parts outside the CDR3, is DGGITQSPKYLFRKEGQNVTLSCEQNLNHDAMYWYRQDPGQGLRLIYYSQIVNDFQKGDIAEGYSVSREKKESFPLTVTSAQKNPTAFYLCASSERGRASYEQYFGPGTRLTVT.